This T cell receptor beta chain was sequenced during a study of early T cells in non-severe SARS-CoV-2 infection. Overall study: Chains were not paired, and sequencing was done on bulk RNA from unsorted whole blood.

Germline V gives CDR1 DFQATT, CDR2 SNEGSKA (reference sequence). The CDR3 is 15 amino acids. This clonotype has at least ten counts. Each cDNA molecule carried a unique molecular identifier. TCRdb analysed the 5' RACE reads with MiXCR anew, one entry per CDR3 protein. The sample has 20,000 to 30,000 distinct CDR3 sequences, 4% to 4.5% seen once; the top ten hold 5% to 7.5%. The sequenced sample consisted of whole blood. This chain links TRBV20-1 with TRBJ2-3; TRBD2 is a possible D gene (7 bases). This TCR came from an adult who was a healthcare worker with PCR-confirmed SARS-CoV-2 infection or an uninfected control (not recorded which). This chain's CDR3 is CSTGRGAVSTDTQYF. For the CDR3, the DNA is TGCAGCACAGGCCGGGGGGCAGTCAGCACAGATACGCAGTATTTT.